This TCR beta chain came from a study of shared clonotypes between healthy human individuals. Terminally differentiated effector memory CD45RA+ cells were excluded by CCR7 positive selection of CD45RO-negative cells. The CDR3 length is 14 residues. Trimming stripped 1 base from V and 5 bases from J, with 9 bases between. Germline CDR1 reads SGHDT; CDR2 reads YYEEEE. Concerning this clone itself: Its target is not known.

Study-level points and caveats: Non-shared clonotypes were found to have lower generation probabilities than the clonotypes that were shared by all four of the sorted-subset donors.

TCRdb's copy holds only in-frame clones and misses some; the assay was immunoSEQ multiplex PCR. The profile shows millions of clones, over 85% of them singletons. The sequenced sample was naive CD8+ T cells sorted from blood. The chain is built from TRBV5-6 and TRBJ1-4; perhaps TRBD1 as D (5 bases). This receptor was taken from a man younger than 35 in good health. The CDR3 DNA reads as TGTGCCAGCAGCTTGAAGGGACTGAATGAAAAACTGTTTTTT. This encodes CASSLKGLNEKLFF.